This passage covers 11 T cell receptor beta chains from one sample sequenced in a study of blood T cell repertoires in COVID-19. Repertoires were generated with immunoSEQ multiplex PCR, while TCRdb's copy carries only in-frame clones and drops some. Of 45,000 to 75,000 clones listed, 80% to 90% were seen once; the top ten hold over 4%. Sequenced input: peripheral blood. The receptor set was obtained from a man between 60 and 75 years old with acute or convalescent COVID-19.

This clone was picked up a small number of times. The chain combines TRBV30 with TRBJ2-5, with 9 positions matching TRBD1. Looked up from germline, CDR1 is GTSNPN and CDR2 is SVGIG (reference sequence). CDR3 length: 15 amino acids. Trimming took 7 bases from V and 2 from J; bases not matched to a gene: 11. In DNA, the CDR3 is TGTGCCTACGGACAGGGGACGTACCTACAAGAGACCCAGTACTTC. Protein sequence: CAYGQGTYLQETQYF.

This clone was seen just once. The chain joins TRBV6-5 to TRBJ2-5, with 13 bases fitting TRBD2. The length of the CDR3 is 14 residues. The V segment lost 5 bases and the J segment 5 bases; nucleotides outside the gene matches: 2. CDR1 MNHEY and CDR2 SVGAGI come from the germline V gene. CDR3 residues: CASSRLAGGETQYF. The CDR3 coding sequence is TGTGCCAGCAGTCGACTAGCGGGAGGTGAGACCCAGTACTTC.

The chain links TRBV7-8 to TRBJ1-5, with TRBD1 as a possible D gene (5 bases). Germline V gene lookup returns CDR1 SGHVS and CDR2 FQNEAQ. The CDR3 runs to 17 residues. Trimming stripped 5 bases from V and 2 bases from J, with 19 bases between. The CDR3 DNA reads as TGTGCCAGCAGCCGGGGACTCCTACCCAAGGGCAATCAGCCCCAGCATTTT. This gives the protein CASSRGLLPKGNQPQHF.

The chain uses TRBV7-9 and TRBJ1-1; D is undetermined. The length of the CDR3 is 15 residues. The germline CDR1 and CDR2 sequences are SEHNR and FQNEAQ (reference sequence). Trimming took off 5 bases at V and 4 bases at J, with 17 bases between the two ends. The CDR3 protein is CASSGVWEGSTEAFF. Here the CDR3 DNA reads TGTGCCAGCAGCGGAGTATGGGAGGGTAGCACTGAAGCTTTCTTT.

The V gene is TRBV19, the J gene TRBJ1-5; no firm D call. V was clipped by 0 bases and J by 7 bases, with 10 bases between them. This CDR3 has 14 residues. Germline values: CDR1 LNHDA, CDR2 SQIVND (reference sequence). CDR3 DNA: TGTGCCAGTAGTATAGATACCGTGAGGCAGCCCCAGCATTTT. It is translated as CASSIDTVRQPQHF.

The chain employs TRBV6-5 and TRBJ1-6; TRBD1 matches at 9 bases. The CDR3 has 16 amino acids. With V trimmed by 2 bases and J by 7 bases, 6 bases remained unmatched. The V gene's germline CDR1 is MNHEY and CDR2 SVGAGI. The chain's CDR3 is CASSYGTGLGNSPLHF. In DNA, the CDR3 is TGTGCCAGCAGTTACGGGACAGGGCTAGGAAATTCACCCCTCCACTTT.

The V call is TRBV4-1, the J call TRBJ2-3; D possibly corresponds to TRBD2 (6 bases). CDR3 length: 16 amino acids. Trimming removed 0 bases at V and 0 bases at J, with 10 bases between. Germline V lookup: CDR1 MGHRA, CDR2 YSYEKL. This chain's CDR3 is CASSQDPGASTDTQYF. The CDR3 DNA reads TGCGCCAGCAGCCAAGACCCGGGAGCGAGCACAGATACGCAGTATTTT.

The gene calls are TRBV9 and TRBJ1-2; possibly TRBD1 for D (6 bases). Germline-derived CDR1 and CDR2 are SGDLS and YYNGEE. The CDR3 is made up of 15 amino acids. Trimming left V 4 bases short and J 5 bases short, with 18 bases between. The CDR3 coding sequence is TGTGCCAGCAGCTCCCAACAGGGAATGGGATATGGCTACACCTTC. Protein: CASSSQQGMGYGYTF.

V is TRBV2 and J is TRBJ2-3; TRBD2 agrees at 10 bases. Germline V gene lookup returns CDR1 SNHLY and CDR2 FYNNEI. V lost 4 bases to trimming and J lost 0 bases; unmatched junction nucleotides: 4. This CDR3 has 16 residues. CDR3 sequence (DNA): TGTGCCAGCAGTGTCGGACTAGCGGCTAGCACAGATACGCAGTATTTT. It yields the protein CASSVGLAASTDTQYF.

This clone occurred once. The chain joins TRBV5-4 to TRBJ2-2, with 8 bases fitting TRBD1. Germline V gene sequence: CDR1 SGHNT, CDR2 YYREEE (reference sequence). This CDR3 is 17 amino acids long. The ends lost 3 bases at V and 1 base at J; junction bases unmatched: 8. The CDR3 sequence: CASSSRLGQGNTGELFF. The CDR3, as DNA: TGTGCCAGCAGCTCTCGACTAGGACAGGGGAACACCGGGGAGCTGTTTTTT. Full variable domain (remainder filled in from reference TRBV5-4 and TRBJ2-2): ETGVTQSPTHLIKTRGQQVTLRCSSQSGHNTVSWYQQALGQGPQFIFQYYREEENGRGNFPPRFSGLQFPNYSSELNVNALELDDSALYLCASSSRLGQGNTGELFFGEGSRLTVL.

The CDR3 sequence: CASSLRLAGGPDTQYF. The CDR3, as DNA: TGTGCCAGCAGCCTCCGACTAGCGGGAGGGCCAGATACGCAGTATTTT. V and J are TRBV3-1 (or the pseudogene TRBV3-2) and TRBJ2-3; TRBD2 matches at 14 bases. This CDR3 comprises 16 residues. CDR1 and CDR2 from the germline V gene are LGHDT and YNNKEL (reference sequence). V shed 4 bases, J shed 4 bases, and the junction held 4 bases outside the gene matches.